The 32 T cell receptor beta chains below come from one sample, sequenced in a study of blood T cell repertoires in COVID-19. The data were produced by immunoSEQ multiplex PCR, yet TCRdb's version contains in-frame clones alone and is incomplete. Here the sample spans under 500,000 clones, 85% to 90% being singletons. Specimen: PBMCs or T cells enriched from blood (not recorded which). The receptors come from a man younger than 40 who had recovered from COVID-19.

V and J are TRBV15 and TRBJ2-1; TRBD2 might be the D (6 bases). Trimming took 5 bases from V and 4 from J, leaving 15 bases between them. This CDR3 region has 15 residues. Germline values: CDR1 LNHNV, CDR2 YYDKDF (reference sequence). The CDR3 here is CATSPLGGAYNEQFF. The DNA of the CDR3 is TGTGCCACCAGCCCCCTCGGCGGGGCATACAATGAGCAGTTCTTC.

This chain uses TRBV27 with TRBJ2-3, with 7 bases aligning to TRBD2. The J segment lost 0 bases and the V segment lost 10 bases, leaving 16 bases of the junction unmatched. CDR3 size: 17 residues. Germline CDR1 MNHEY, CDR2 SMNVEV (reference sequence). In nucleotides, the CDR3 is TGTGCCACCCAATCCGGGGGGAGCGGAAGTAGCACAGATACGCAGTATTTT. Its translation: CATQSGGSGSSTDTQYF.

The V gene is TRBV20-1, the J gene TRBJ1-1; no clear D gene. V was clipped by 1 base and J by 11 bases, with 11 bases between them. This CDR3 contains 11 residues. Germline V lookup: CDR1 DFQATT, CDR2 SNEGSKA (reference sequence). The CDR3 loop reads CSARGGPWAFF. In DNA, the CDR3 is TGCAGTGCTAGAGGTGGGCCCTGGGCTTTCTTT.

CDR3 DNA sequence: TGTGCCAGTAGTATGGCTAGGGGAGGTAGCAATCAGCCCCAGCATTTT. Its protein is CASSMARGGSNQPQHF. This chain connects TRBV19 to TRBJ1-5; D perhaps matches TRBD1 (5 bases). V lost 3 bases and J 0 bases, leaving 12 bases between the germline ends. The germline V gene has CDR1 LNHDA and CDR2 SQIVND (reference sequence). The CDR3 has 16 residues. Variable domain in full (rest from reference TRBV19 and TRBJ1-5): DGGITQSPKYLFRKEGQNVTLSCEQNLNHDAMYWYRQDPGQGLRLIYYSQIVNDFQKGDIAEGYSVSREKKESFPLTVTSAQKNPTAFYLCASSMARGGSNQPQHFGDGTRLSIL.

This rearrangement joins TRBV18 to TRBJ1-1; D is ambiguous. The CDR3 length is 13 residues. From germline, CDR1 is KGHSH and CDR2 LQKENI. V dropped 5 bases and J dropped 2 bases, with 9 bases sitting between them. The CDR3 sequence: CASSGTRNTEAFF. Here the CDR3 DNA reads TGTGCCAGCTCAGGTACACGAAACACTGAAGCTTTCTTT.

The V gene is TRBV5-1, the J gene TRBJ1-5; D is undetermined. The CDR3 is 13 amino acids. V was shortened by 3 bases and J by 7 bases, with 11 bases between the two germline ends. Germline V lookup: CDR1 SGHRS, CDR2 YFSETQ. CDR3 bases: TGCGCCAGCAGCTCCGACGGAGGGCAGCCCCAGCATTTT. It encodes CASSSDGGQPQHF.

J is TRBJ1-1 and V is TRBV30, with 8 nucleotides matching TRBD1. Germline trimming cut 0 bases from V and 8 bases from J; bases unmatched to any gene: 14. CDR1 GTSNPN and CDR2 SVGIG come from the germline V gene (reference sequence). The CDR3 has 16 amino acids. The CDR3 reads CAWSVVTGVTAREAFF. DNA for the CDR3: TGTGCCTGGAGTGTCGTGACAGGGGTCACTGCGAGGGAAGCTTTCTTT.

The CDR3 is CASSPHLQGAVRGYTF. Here the CDR3 DNA reads TGTGCCAGCTCCCCACACCTCCAGGGGGCCGTGAGGGGCTACACCTTC. The chain employs TRBV28 and TRBJ1-2; TRBD1 aligns across 8 bases. J was trimmed by 8 bases and V by 8 bases; bases with no gene match: 19. This CDR3 is built from 16 residues. In germline, CDR1 is MDHEN, CDR2 SYDVKM.

V is TRBV25-1 and J is TRBJ1-1; unclear D gene. CDR3 length: 15 residues. The V gene's germline CDR1 is MGHDK and CDR2 SYGVNS. V lost 5 bases and J lost 0, with 13 bases in between. The CDR3: CASSPRGVLNTEAFF. The CDR3 region has the DNA TGTGCCAGCAGTCCCAGAGGAGTCCTGAACACTGAAGCTTTCTTT.

The chain is built from TRBV21-1 and TRBJ1-1; the DNA was not used to check the table's D call, TRBD1. TRBV21-1 is a recognized pseudogene. The CDR3 totals 13 residues. The CDR3 region is CASTLDRVSSAFF. Written as DNA, the CDR3 is TGTGCCAGCACATTGGACAGGGTAAGTTCAGCTTTCTTT.

The chain carries TRBV30 and TRBJ1-5; 8 positions agree with TRBD1. The V segment lost 1 base and the J segment 1 base; nucleotides outside the gene matches: 0. Germline loops: CDR1 GTSNPN, CDR2 SVGIG (reference sequence). The CDR3 runs 14 residues. CDR3 loop: CAWSGTGSNQPQHF. Here the CDR3 DNA reads TGTGCCTGGAGTGGGACAGGGAGCAATCAGCCCCAGCATTTT.

The chain links TRBV2 to TRBJ2-5, with TRBD1 matching 7 bases. Germline lookup yields CDR1 SNHLY and CDR2 FYNNEI. J was trimmed by 5 bases and V by 5 bases; bases with no gene match: 8. The CDR3 loop spans 14 amino acids. For the CDR3, the DNA is TGTGCCAGCAGTTCCACAGGGGTTGTGGAGACCCAGTACTTC. This encodes CASSSTGVVETQYF.

V is TRBV15 and J is TRBJ2-4; 8 nucleotides agree with TRBD1. The V gene's germline CDR1 is LNHNV and CDR2 YYDKDF (reference sequence). With V trimmed by 3 bases and J by 0 bases, 13 bases remained unmatched. The CDR3 has 19 residues. CDR3 protein: CATSREQGGLGLAKNIQYF. CDR3 DNA sequence: TGTGCCACCAGCAGGGAACAGGGGGGCCTGGGGTTAGCCAAAAACATTCAGTACTTC.

The chain links TRBV5-6 to TRBJ2-7; no clear D gene. The CDR3 consists of 14 residues. Germline lookup yields CDR1 SGHDT and CDR2 YYEEEE. V lost 1 base, J lost 2 bases, and 10 bases lay in between. CDR3 nucleotide sequence: TGTGCCAGCAGCTTGCCGACTGGTCCCTACGAGCAGTACTTC. It specifies CASSLPTGPYEQYF.

The rearrangement uses TRBV12-3 or TRBV12-4 and TRBJ1-2, with unresolved D. Trimming cost V 8 bases and J 4 bases, with 11 bases left between them. The CDR3 contains 12 residues. CDR3 bases: TGTGCCAGCGGAGTACCGGGCTATGGCTACACCTTC. This sequence encodes CASGVPGYGYTF.

The V gene is TRBV11-2, the J gene TRBJ1-1, with a tentative D call TRBD1 (6 bases). The CDR3 is made up of 15 amino acids. The V gene lost 5 bases and the J gene lost 0 bases, with 13 bases spanning the gap. Germline V CDR1 and CDR2: SGHAT, FQNNGV. The CDR3 loop is CASSEGQVMNTEAFF. CDR3 DNA sequence: TGTGCCAGCAGCGAGGGACAAGTCATGAACACTGAAGCTTTCTTT.

This chain connects TRBV11-2 to TRBJ2-3; 13 nucleotides align to TRBD2. The junction had 4 bases not matched to a gene; V was cut back by 5 bases and J by 2 bases. Germline lookup yields CDR1 SGHAT and CDR2 FQNNGV. The CDR3 is 16 residues long. The CDR3 coding sequence is TGTGCCAGCAGCCAGGGGACTAGCGGGAACACAGATACGCAGTATTTT. Translation gives CASSQGTSGNTDTQYF.

The chain uses TRBV7-9 and TRBJ1-1, with unresolved D. Trimming shortened V by 5 bases and J by 3 bases, and 13 bases separated the two germline ends. The CDR3 is made up of 14 amino acids. The germline gives CDR1 SEHNR, CDR2 FQNEAQ (reference sequence). The CDR3 protein is CASSPPREDTEAFF. CDR3 DNA: TGTGCCAGCAGCCCCCCAAGGGAGGACACTGAAGCTTTCTTT.

This chain links TRBV7-8 with TRBJ2-5; possibly TRBD2 for D (5 bases). Germline loops: CDR1 SGHVS, CDR2 FQNEAQ. Trimming pared 1 base from V and 2 bases from J, leaving 14 bases between. The CDR3 totals 16 residues. DNA of the CDR3: TGTGCCAGCAGCTTAGTTTCGGGGATAGCACAAGAGACCCAGTACTTC. It specifies CASSLVSGIAQETQYF.

CDR3 nucleotides: TGTGCCAGCAGTCGACTAGCGGGAGATAAAGGCGGGGAGCTGTTTTTT. The encoded protein is CASSRLAGDKGGELFF. V gene TRBV27 combines with J gene TRBJ2-2; TRBD2 matches at 12 bases. The CDR3 is 16 amino acids. CDR1 and CDR2 from the germline V gene are MNHEY and SMNVEV (reference sequence). V gave up 5 bases and J gave up 7 bases; unmatched junction bases: 8.

The V and J genes are TRBV27 and TRBJ1-1; 7 nucleotides line up with TRBD1. The CDR3 contains 15 residues. Germline CDR1 MNHEY, CDR2 SMNVEV (reference sequence). J lost 4 bases, V lost 10 bases, and 15 bases had no gene match. CDR3 nucleotide sequence: TGTGCCACCCAGACCCCGGCAGGGGGTCGCACTGAAGCTTTCTTT. Encoded protein: CATQTPAGGRTEAFF.

The chain carries TRBV10-3 and TRBJ1-1; D perhaps matches TRBD1 (5 bases). The CDR3 extends over 15 amino acids. Between the trimmed V and J ends, which lost 4 bases and 0 bases, there was a span of 12 bases. Looked up from germline, CDR1 is ENHRY and CDR2 is SYGVKD. The DNA for the CDR3 is TGTGCCATCAGTGCTCAGGGCGAGATGAACACTGAAGCTTTCTTT. This codes for CAISAQGEMNTEAFF.

This chain links TRBV7-2 with TRBJ1-2; a possible D gene is TRBD1 (6 bases). The length of the CDR3 is 14 residues. Trimming left V 8 bases short and J 8 bases short, with 21 bases between. Germline V CDR1 and CDR2: SGHTA, FQGNSA. The CDR3 bases are TGTGCCAGCCTGGGTACAGGGAAGGGGATCGGCTACACCTTC. This sequence encodes CASLGTGKGIGYTF. The whole variable domain, remainder taken from reference TRBV7-2 and TRBJ1-2, is GAGVSQSPSNKVTEKGKDVELRCDPISGHTALYWYRQSLGQGLEFLIYFQGNSAPDKSGLPSDRFSAERTGGSVSTLTIQRTQQEDSAVYLCASLGTGKGIGYTFGSGTRLTVV.

This clone has more than one count but fewer than ten. This chain links TRBV6-5 with TRBJ1-6; 9 nucleotides align to TRBD1. Germline loops: CDR1 MNHEY, CDR2 SVGAGI. The CDR3 is 16 amino acids. Trimming removed 4 bases from V and 0 bases from J; junction bases left unmatched: 1. CDR3 protein: CASSSTGGSYNSPLHF. For the CDR3, the DNA is TGTGCCAGCAGTTCGACAGGGGGCTCCTATAATTCACCCCTCCACTTT.

The J gene is TRBJ2-1, the V gene TRBV19; D is perhaps TRBD2 (7 bases). The CDR3 covers 18 residues. V was trimmed by 0 bases and J by 4 bases, leaving 19 bases between them. Germline lookup yields CDR1 LNHDA and CDR2 SQIVND (reference sequence). This chain's CDR3 is CASSIDTQPGGTYNEQFF. CDR3 bases: TGTGCCAGTAGTATAGACACCCAACCGGGGGGCACATACAATGAGCAGTTCTTC.

The V call is TRBV14, the J call TRBJ2-3; D is unresolved. Trimming pared 1 base from V and 9 bases from J, leaving 11 bases between. Germline V gene lookup returns CDR1 SGHDN and CDR2 FVKESK. CDR3 length: 13 amino acids. CDR3 DNA: TGTGCCAGCAGCCAAGGTGCAGGCACCACGCAGTATTTT. Translated: CASSQGAGTTQYF.

This clone was observed a few times. The chain has TRBV7-9 and TRBJ2-7, with 9 bases fitting TRBD1. Germline V gives CDR1 SEHNR, CDR2 FQNEAQ (reference sequence). This CDR3 comprises 17 residues. V lost 5 bases, J lost 3 bases, and 14 bases stayed unmatched. CDR3 amino acids: CASSLPRQQGAGYEQYF. The CDR3 DNA reads as TGTGCCAGCAGCCTCCCGCGCCAACAGGGGGCGGGCTACGAGCAGTACTTC.

This rearrangement joins TRBV28 to TRBJ2-7; 9 bases match TRBD2. The CDR3 spans 15 residues. Trimming took 6 bases from V and 4 from J; bases not matched to a gene: 10. Germline V gene sequence: CDR1 MDHEN, CDR2 SYDVKM. The CDR3 protein is CASSPPGLASYEQYF. CDR3 coding DNA: TGTGCCAGCAGCCCGCCCGGACTAGCGTCATACGAGCAGTACTTC.

The chain employs TRBV13 and TRBJ1-2, with TRBD1 as a possible D gene (5 bases). Trimming took off 5 bases at V and 3 bases at J, with 28 bases between the two ends. The CDR3 contains 19 residues. Germline V gene data show CDR1 as PRHDT and CDR2 as FYEKMQ (reference sequence). DNA of the CDR3: TGTGCCAGCAGCCCGGTTAGGTCGGGACTCGCGCTCTGGCACTATGGCTACACCTTC. This codes for CASSPVRSGLALWHYGYTF.

This clone was recorded a few times. The chain recombines TRBV7-9 with TRBJ2-7; 7 nucleotides align to TRBD1. CDR1 is SEHNR and CDR2 is FQNEAQ in the germline V gene (reference sequence). The CDR3 extends over 15 amino acids. J gave up 2 bases and V 5 bases, and 9 bases lay outside the gene matches. Written as DNA, the CDR3 is TGTGCCAGCAGCCGCGGACAGGCCCCCCCCTACGAGCAGTACTTC. The encoded protein is CASSRGQAPPYEQYF.

Concerning this clone itself: Germline and junction disagree at one end, which may indicate a read error. The genes are TRBV6-5 and TRBJ2-7, with 7 positions matching TRBD1. The germline V gene encodes CDR1 MNHEY and CDR2 SVGAGI. The CDR3 loop spans 15 amino acids. In nucleotides, the CDR3 is TGTGCCTGCAGAGTGCCAAGGACAGGAGTATACGAGCAGTACTTC. Translating it yields CACRVPRTGVYEQYF.

The rearrangement uses TRBV16 and TRBJ2-7; D is uncertain. The CDR3 runs to 15 residues. Trimming removed 0 bases from V and 3 bases from J, with 12 bases in between. Germline CDR1 and CDR2: KGHSY and FQNENV. CDR3 loop: CASSQSLKHSYEQYF. CDR3 bases: TGTGCCAGCAGCCAATCCCTCAAACACAGCTACGAGCAGTACTTC.